This TCR beta chain is drawn from a study of OX40 agonist ivuxolimab in advanced cancers. In the study overall: Hepatocellular carcinoma, melanoma, renal cell or head and neck cancer occurred in dose-escalation patients.

The data were produced by immunoSEQ multiplex PCR, yet TCRdb's version contains in-frame clones alone and is incomplete. The table has 70,000 to 95,000 clones, around 86% seen once. The input for sequencing was CD4+ or CD8+ T cells sorted from blood, taken in a trial of the OX40 agonist ivuxolimab. The TCR comes from an adult with an advanced solid tumor such as melanoma, head and neck, liver or kidney cancer.

CDR3 in amino acids: CASRQGFRNEKLFF. CDR3 nucleotide sequence: TGTGCCAGCAGGCAAGGATTCAGAAATGAAAAACTGTTTTTT. The V and J genes are TRBV6-5 and TRBJ1-4; D gene unclear. V dropped 6 bases and J dropped 5 bases, with 13 bases sitting between them. CDR1 is MNHEY and CDR2 is SVGAGI in the germline V gene. The CDR3 length is 14 residues.